Below, 16 T cell receptor beta chains from the same sample are listed, as sequenced in a study of T cells in tumors after PD-1 blockade. Using immunoSEQ multiplex PCR, the repertoire was profiled, and TCRdb retains in-frame clones only, with some absent. The sample shows about 47,000 clones, 75% to 85% of them seen only once. The source material was PBMCs, sampled before anti-PD-1 treatment. Receptors originate from a human donor with basal cell carcinoma.

This chain uses TRBV7-3 with TRBJ2-2, with 7 bases fitting TRBD2. The V gene's germline CDR1 is SGHTA and CDR2 FQGTGA. CDR3 length: 15 amino acids. J lost 5 bases, V lost 5 bases, and 8 bases had no gene match. CDR3 protein: CASSLSGIGTGELFF. The CDR3 DNA is TGTGCCAGCAGCCTCAGCGGGATCGGGACCGGGGAGCTGTTTTTT.

The chain links TRBV3-1 (or the pseudogene TRBV3-2) to TRBJ1-2, with TRBD1 matching 7 bases. CDR3 length: 15 residues. The junction had 6 bases not matched to a gene; V was cut back by 0 bases and J by 5 bases. Per the germline V gene, CDR1 is LGHDT and CDR2 is YNNKEL (reference sequence). The CDR3 nucleotides read TGTGCCAGCAGCCAAGATCATGGACAGGCGTATGGCTACACCTTC. Encoded protein: CASSQDHGQAYGYTF.

The chain joins TRBV7-9 to TRBJ2-5; 8 nucleotides align to TRBD2. Trimming removed 5 bases from V and 1 base from J; junction bases left unmatched: 12. The V gene's germline CDR1 is SEHNR and CDR2 FQNEAQ (reference sequence). The CDR3 covers 17 residues. Here the CDR3 DNA reads TGTGCCAGCAGCCGGGGGGGGCAGGGTTCCTCCCAAGAGACCCAGTACTTC. The encoded protein is CASSRGGQGSSQETQYF.

A single count supports this clone. The chain carries TRBV2 and TRBJ1-3; D remains ambiguous. Germline V gene data show CDR1 as SNHLY and CDR2 as FYNNEI. The CDR3 is 12 amino acids. V lost 6 bases to trimming and J lost 4 bases, with 7 bases between them. The CDR3 sequence: CASRLRGNTIYF. CDR3 sequence (DNA): TGTGCCAGCAGACTGAGGGGAAACACCATATATTTT.

This clone was recorded a few times. The chain is built from TRBV6-6 and TRBJ1-1; 8 nucleotides match TRBD1. Trimming at V came to 5 bases and at J to 2 bases, leaving 7 bases not matched to a gene. The CDR3 contains 15 residues. Germline V CDR1 and CDR2: MNHNY, SVGAGI (reference sequence). CDR3 protein: CASSTGGRENTEAFF. DNA of the CDR3: TGTGCCAGCAGTACAGGGGGGCGGGAAAACACTGAAGCTTTCTTT.

The chain recombines TRBV5-1 with TRBJ2-5; the match to TRBD2 covers 11 bases. V was pared by 3 bases and J by 3 bases, with 4 bases of the junction left unmatched. Germline V gene lookup returns CDR1 SGHRS and CDR2 YFSETQ. This CDR3 spans 15 amino acids. The CDR3 sequence is CASSSSGGPEETQYF. For the CDR3, the DNA is TGCGCCAGCAGCTCTAGCGGGGGGCCTGAAGAGACCCAGTACTTC.

The V gene is TRBV5-1, the J gene TRBJ2-1, with TRBD2 matching over 7 bases. V shed 6 bases, J shed 9 bases, and the junction held 15 bases outside the gene matches. The CDR3 loop spans 15 amino acids. CDR1 SGHRS and CDR2 YFSETQ come from the germline V gene. In nucleotides, the CDR3 is TGCGCCAGCAAAGAGGGAGGGGAGGCAACTGGTGAGCAGTTCTTC. Protein: CASKEGGEATGEQFF.

This chain uses TRBV30 with TRBJ2-3; D gene ambiguous. The V gene's germline CDR1 is GTSNPN and CDR2 SVGIG (reference sequence). The CDR3 consists of 12 residues. V shed 2 bases and J shed 6 bases, with 9 bases lying between them. The CDR3 loop reads CAWSPTTDTQYF. In DNA form, the CDR3 reads TGTGCCTGGAGTCCTACTACGGATACGCAGTATTTT.

In the case of this clone: This CDR3 is also generated by other DNA sequences in the sample. The chain recombines TRBV6-5 with TRBJ1-4; a possible D gene is TRBD1 (6 bases). There are 14 residues in the CDR3. V shed 6 bases and J shed 6 bases, with 14 bases lying between them. CDR1 MNHEY and CDR2 SVGAGI come from the germline V gene. Here the CDR3 reads CASRTNRDDEKLFF. CDR3 DNA: TGTGCCAGCAGGACTAACAGGGACGATGAAAAACTGTTTTTT.

This clone was counted a few times. The chain carries TRBV19 and TRBJ1-3; TRBD1 matches at 8 bases. J was trimmed by 4 bases and V by 5 bases; bases with no gene match: 7. Germline V CDR1 and CDR2: LNHDA, SQIVND (reference sequence). This CDR3 is built from 15 residues. The CDR3 is CASSGQGTDGNTIYF. For the CDR3, the DNA is TGTGCCAGTAGTGGACAGGGTACTGACGGAAACACCATATATTTT.

This clone was recorded only once. This sequence joins TRBV28 and TRBJ2-3; 16 bases map to TRBD2. CDR1 MDHEN and CDR2 SYDVKM come from the germline V gene. CDR3 length equals 17 residues. Trimming cost V 6 bases and J 5 bases; bases outside gene matches: 8. DNA for the CDR3: TGTGCCAGCAGACCCCCGGGACTAGCGGGAGGGGGAGATACGCAGTATTTT. Translating it yields CASRPPGLAGGGDTQYF.

This clone was observed once. The rearrangement links TRBV5-6 to TRBJ1-5, with D possibly being TRBD1 (5 bases). Trimming left V 1 base short and J 3 bases short, with 23 bases between. Per germline, CDR1 SGHDT and CDR2 YYEEEE. This CDR3 spans 19 amino acids. The CDR3 DNA reads TGTGCCAGCAGCTTGATGGTCCCGGGACCCGAAGACGCCAATCAGCCCCAGCATTTT. It codes for CASSLMVPGPEDANQPQHF.

The chain couples TRBV4-2 to TRBJ2-5; possibly TRBD2 for D (6 bases). The CDR3 is 14 residues long. Germline CDR1 LGHNA, CDR2 YNFKEQ. V was shortened by 0 bases and J by 10 bases, with 15 bases between the two germline ends. Here the CDR3 reads CASSQDPAGGIQYF. The CDR3 nucleotides read TGTGCCAGCAGCCAAGATCCCGCTGGGGGGATCCAGTACTTC.

The rearrangement uses TRBV7-9 and TRBJ2-4; a possible D gene is TRBD2 (6 bases). Germline V gene lookup returns CDR1 SEHNR and CDR2 FQNEAQ (reference sequence). Deletions cut 7 bases from V and 8 bases from J, with 18 bases between. This CDR3 region has 14 residues. The CDR3 DNA follows: TGTGCCAGCACCGGGGGTAGCGGAGAACACATTCAGTACTTC. Translation: CASTGGSGEHIQYF.

The V and J genes are TRBV10-3 and TRBJ1-5; 7 positions agree with TRBD1. Germline-derived CDR1 and CDR2 are ENHRY and SYGVKD. The CDR3 is made up of 16 amino acids. Trimming at V came to 11 bases and at J to 0 bases, leaving 13 bases not matched to a gene. The CDR3 protein is CASKGGQSNSNQPQHF. The CDR3 coding sequence is TGTGCCTCCAAAGGGGGACAGTCTAATAGCAATCAGCCCCAGCATTTT.

The chain links TRBV7-9 to TRBJ2-3; D gene unclear. V lost 5 bases to trimming and J lost 5 bases, with 8 bases between them. Per germline, CDR1 SEHNR and CDR2 FQNEAQ (reference sequence). There are 12 residues in the CDR3. The CDR3 sequence is CASSLPQDTQYF. In DNA, the CDR3 is TGTGCCAGCAGCCTGCCCCAAGATACGCAGTATTTT.